The T cell receptor (beta chain) under discussion was sequenced for a study of shared clonotypes between healthy human individuals. Study results and caveats: Sharing across four donors was highest in naive CD4 (roughly 5%) and lowest in memory CD8 (roughly 0.4%).

V was shortened by 3 bases and J by 7 bases, with 9 bases between the two germline ends. The CDR3 runs 12 residues. Germline CDR1 and CDR2: SGHAT and FQNNGV. Repertoires were generated with immunoSEQ multiplex PCR, while TCRdb's copy carries only in-frame clones and drops some. The repertoire includes around 2,000,000 clones, about 93% of them detected once, and roughly 1.7% sits in the top ten. CD45RO-negative, CCR7-selected cells formed the naive CD8 fraction, which excluded terminally differentiated effector memory CD45RA+ cells. Notes on this clone: Its target is unknown.

This clonotype originated in a man aged 18 to 29 in good health. Some clones in this sample may be carry-over from other donors' samples. Input material: naive CD8+ T cells from PBMCs. The chain is built from TRBV11-2 and TRBJ1-1; D gene ambiguous. CDR3 loop: CASSFSFGEAFF. The CDR3 nucleotides are TGTGCCAGCAGCTTTTCGTTCGGTGAAGCTTTCTTT.